The rows below give T cell receptor beta chains drawn from one sample of a study of T cell responses to AZD1222 COVID-19 vaccine. Some clones are missing from TCRdb's copy, which holds only in-frame ones; the method was immunoSEQ multiplex PCR. The sample holds 80,000 to 90,000 clones, around nine tenths seen once. This specimen was peripheral blood, taken on day 0 of AZD1222 vaccination. These receptors originate from an adult in good health. The CDR3 runs from the conserved cysteine through the conserved F or W. The D gene is left open where the match is weak. Rows may omit the clone size; those that give it use once, few, many or a size class.

size: .
D: .
J: TRBJ1-6
V: TRBV10-2
DNA: TGCGCCAGCACTTGGGACTCCTATAATTCACCCCTCCACTTT
CDR3: CASTWDSYNSPLHF

size: .
D: .
J: TRBJ2-3
V: TRBV9
DNA: TGTGCCAGCAGCCCTGGTAGGTCGGGCACAGATACGCAGTATTTT
CDR3: CASSPGRSGTDTQYF

size: .
D: .
J: TRBJ1-2
V: TRBV19
DNA: TGTGCCAGTAGTATAGATCAGGGGACTAACTATGGCTACACCTTC
CDR3: CASSIDQGTNYGYTF

size: .
D: TRBD2
J: TRBJ2-1
V: TRBV15
DNA: TGTGCCACCAGGGGGGGGTCCAATGAGCAGTTCTTC
CDR3: CATRGGSNEQFF

size: .
D: .
J: TRBJ2-3
V: TRBV11-1
DNA: TGTGCCAGCAGCCCAGGGTCTAGCACAGATACGCAGTATTTT
CDR3: CASSPGSSTDTQYF

size: .
D: .
J: TRBJ1-2
V: TRBV3-1/TRBV3-2
DNA: TGTGCCAGCAGCCAAGGCGGTCAGAACTATGGCTACACCTTC
CDR3: CASSQGGQNYGYTF

size: .
D: .
J: TRBJ2-7
V: TRBV27
DNA: TGTGCCAGCAGACCGACAGGCGACTTTTACGAGCAGTACTTC
CDR3: CASRPTGDFYEQYF

size: .
D: .
J: TRBJ1-6
V: TRBV7-3
DNA: TGTGCCAGCAGCACGACCCGGGACCCCAATTCACCCCTCCACTTT
CDR3: CASSTTRDPNSPLHF

size: .
D: .
J: TRBJ1-4
V: TRBV6-5
DNA: TGTGCCAGCAGCCGAGGGGCAACTAATGAAAAACTGTTTTTT
CDR3: CASSRGATNEKLFF

size: .
D: .
J: TRBJ2-2
V: TRBV6-5
DNA: TGTGCCAGCAGTTCAGCCGCAACAGGGTTCGCCGGGGAGCTGTTTTTT
CDR3: CASSSAATGFAGELFF

size: .
D: TRBD2
J: TRBJ2-1
V: TRBV5-1
DNA: TGCGCCAGCAGCCCAGGACTAGCGGGGCCCTCCTACAATGAGCAGTTCTTC
CDR3: CASSPGLAGPSYNEQFF

size: .
D: .
J: TRBJ2-5
V: TRBV12-3/TRBV12-4
DNA: TGTGCCAGCAGTTTTAGGGAGACCCAGTACTTC
CDR3: CASSFRETQYF

size: .
D: TRBD1
J: TRBJ2-7
V: TRBV2
DNA: TGTGCCAGCAGGGGGACAGGGGGTATCTCCTACGAGCAGTACTTC
CDR3: CASRGTGGISYEQYF

size: .
D: .
J: TRBJ1-1
V: TRBV7-3
DNA: TGTGCCAGCAGCCAAACACAGGGCGGCGATGAAGCTTTCTTT
CDR3: CASSQTQGGDEAFF

size: once
D: .
J: TRBJ2-1
V: TRBV7-3
DNA: TGTGCCAGCAGCTTAAAACCCTCCTCCGGCAATGAGCAGTTCTTC
CDR3: CASSLKPSSGNEQFF

size: .
D: TRBD1
J: TRBJ1-2
V: TRBV5-1
DNA: TGCGCCAGCAGCTTGGCGACAGGGGGTAAGGGCTATGGCTACACCTTC
CDR3: CASSLATGGKGYGYTF

size: .
D: .
J: TRBJ2-2
V: TRBV14
DNA: TGTGCCAGCAGCCAGTGGGACTTTAGTTTCACCGGGGAGCTGTTTTTT
CDR3: CASSQWDFSFTGELFF

size: few
D: .
J: TRBJ2-7
V: TRBV5-1
DNA: TGCGCCAGCAGCCCTTTTGCGAACTCCGGGACAATCGACTACGAGCAGTACTTC
CDR3: CASSPFANSGTIDYEQYF

size: .
D: TRBD2
J: TRBJ2-1
V: TRBV27
DNA: TGTGCCAGCAGTTCCCCCAGTACAGCGGGGGGTTCTCACAATGAGCAGTTCTTC
CDR3: CASSSPSTAGGSHNEQFF

size: .
D: .
J: TRBJ1-3
V: TRBV2
DNA: TGTGCCAGTGGCCCCCTCAGGATCTCTGGAAACACCATATATTTT
CDR3: CASGPLRISGNTIYF

size: .
D: TRBD1
J: TRBJ1-5
V: TRBV15
DNA: TGTGCCACCAGCACTACAAGACAGGGGGCGGTTTTGAATAGCAATCAGCCCCAGCATTTT
CDR3: CATSTTRQGAVLNSNQPQHF

size: .
D: TRBD1
J: TRBJ1-1
V: TRBV19
DNA: TGTGCCAGTATTAAGCCGGGACAGGGGGGTGAAGCTTTCTTT
CDR3: CASIKPGQGGEAFF

size: .
D: .
J: TRBJ1-1
V: TRBV6-5
DNA: TGTGCCATTCTTCGTGGAGCGAACACTGAAGCTTTCTTT
CDR3: CAILRGANTEAFF

size: .
D: .
J: TRBJ2-3
V: TRBV28
DNA: TGTGCCAGCAGTTTAGGGCAGGAACTAGATACGCAGTATTTT
CDR3: CASSLGQELDTQYF

size: once
D: .
J: TRBJ1-4
V: TRBV25-1
DNA: TGTGCCAGCAGCGGCGTCTCTGAAAAACTGTTTTTT
CDR3: CASSGVSEKLFF

size: .
D: .
J: TRBJ2-7
V: TRBV6-2/TRBV6-3
DNA: TGTGCCAGCAGTAGCCAGGGCCCCTACGAGCAGTACTTC
CDR3: CASSSQGPYEQYF

size: .
D: TRBD1
J: TRBJ2-7
V: TRBV10-2
DNA: TGCGCCAGCAGTGAGGAAGGACAGGGGAGCTCCTACGAGCAGTACTTC
CDR3: CASSEEGQGSSYEQYF

size: .
D: TRBD2
J: TRBJ2-3
V: TRBV27
DNA: TGTGCCAGCAGTTCCGGACTAGCGGGGCAATTCACAGATACGCAGTATTTT
CDR3: CASSSGLAGQFTDTQYF

size: .
D: TRBD1
J: TRBJ1-5
V: TRBV19
DNA: TGTGCCAGTAGTATAGGACAGGGGAGAGGCAATCAGCCCCAGCATTTT
CDR3: CASSIGQGRGNQPQHF

size: .
D: .
J: TRBJ1-2
V: TRBV30
DNA: TGTGCCTGGAGTGTTCCCGTCGCTCCAACCTATGGCTACACCTTC
CDR3: CAWSVPVAPTYGYTF

size: .
D: TRBD1
J: TRBJ2-1
V: TRBV5-5
DNA: TGTGCCAGCAGAGAGACAGGGAGCTCCTACAATGAGCAGTTCTTC
CDR3: CASRETGSSYNEQFF

size: .
D: .
J: TRBJ1-6
V: TRBV30
DNA: TGTGCCTGGAGTGTAGCAGCCAATTCACCCCTCCACTTT
CDR3: CAWSVAANSPLHF

size: .
D: .
J: TRBJ2-5
V: TRBV7-2
DNA: TGTGCCAGCGCTGATGGTGACCTGCGAAAGACCCAGTACTTC
CDR3: CASADGDLRKTQYF

size: .
D: .
J: TRBJ1-1
V: TRBV7-9
DNA: TGTGCCAGCAGCTTGGGAGGGGCAGGGGATCGGGGGACTGAAGCTTTCTTT
CDR3: CASSLGGAGDRGTEAFF

size: .
D: .
J: TRBJ1-5
V: TRBV6-5
DNA: TGTGCGACGACAGATTATAGCAATCAGCCCCAGCATTTT
CDR3: CATTDYSNQPQHF

size: .
D: TRBD1
J: TRBJ2-7
V: TRBV14
DNA: TGTGCCAGCAGCTTGACAGGGAGCTCCTACGAGCAGTACTTC
CDR3: CASSLTGSSYEQYF

size: once
D: TRBD1
J: TRBJ1-5
V: TRBV5-1
DNA: TGCGCCAGCAGCTTGTCGGGACAGAAAAATCAGCCCCAGCATTTT
CDR3: CASSLSGQKNQPQHF

size: .
D: .
J: TRBJ1-2
V: TRBV5-6
DNA: TGTGCCAGCAGCCCAGGAGCTGAGAATGGCTACACCTTC
CDR3: CASSPGAENGYTF

size: .
D: .
J: TRBJ1-2
V: TRBV12-3/TRBV12-4
DNA: TGTGCCAGCAGTTTGGACAGTAACTATGGCTACACCTTC
CDR3: CASSLDSNYGYTF

size: once
D: TRBD1
J: TRBJ1-6
V: TRBV15
DNA: TGTGCCACCTCCAGGGGGGCGGCCTATAATTCACCCCTCCACTTT
CDR3: CATSRGAAYNSPLHF

size: once
D: .
J: TRBJ2-7
V: TRBV30
DNA: TGTGCCTGGAACAGGGACGTTTCCTACGAGCAGTACTTC
CDR3: CAWNRDVSYEQYF

size: .
D: .
J: TRBJ1-2
V: TRBV3-1/TRBV3-2
DNA: TGTGCCAGCAGCCAAGATTTGATGGGGGCAGGTGGCTACACCTTC
CDR3: CASSQDLMGAGGYTF

size: once
D: TRBD1
J: TRBJ1-3
V: TRBV7-8
DNA: TGTGCCAGCAGCTCAGGACAGGGCAACTCTGGAAACACCATATATTTT
CDR3: CASSSGQGNSGNTIYF

size: .
D: TRBD1
J: TRBJ1-4
V: TRBV5-6
DNA: TGTGCCAGCAGCTTGACAGGGGGTAGTGAAAAACTGTTTTTT
CDR3: CASSLTGGSEKLFF

size: .
D: .
J: TRBJ2-5
V: TRBV14
DNA: TGTGCCAGCAATACAGGGAGCCAGGAGACCCAGTACTTC
CDR3: CASNTGSQETQYF

size: .
D: TRBD1
J: TRBJ1-5
V: TRBV5-1
DNA: TGCGCCAGCAGCCGGGACAGATACCAGCCCCAGCATTTT
CDR3: CASSRDRYQPQHF

size: .
D: .
J: TRBJ1-3
V: TRBV19
DNA: TGTGCCAGTAGTCCCGCTTTGGGACCCCGATCTGGAAACACCATATATTTT
CDR3: CASSPALGPRSGNTIYF

size: .
D: .
J: TRBJ1-2
V: TRBV2
DNA: TGTGCCAGCACGGCCTACGCACCTTACACCTTC
CDR3: CASTAYAPYTF

size: .
D: TRBD2
J: TRBJ2-1
V: TRBV13
DNA: TGTGCCAGCAGCCTCAAGCGGGAGGGTAATGAGCAGTTCTTC
CDR3: CASSLKREGNEQFF

size: .
D: .
J: TRBJ1-3
V: TRBV3-1/TRBV3-2
DNA: TGTGCCAGCAGCCAAGCCCGGGACACCTCTGGAAACACCATATATTTT
CDR3: CASSQARDTSGNTIYF

size: once
D: .
J: TRBJ1-6
V: TRBV11-2
DNA: TGTGCCAGCAGCCCTGGTGCGAATACCAATAGATCACCCCTCCACTTT
CDR3: CASSPGANTNRSPLHF

size: .
D: TRBD2
J: TRBJ2-7
V: TRBV6-1
DNA: TGTGCCAGCAGTGAGGGGACTAGCGGGGGCTACGAGCAGTACTTC
CDR3: CASSEGTSGGYEQYF

size: .
D: .
J: TRBJ1-4
V: TRBV3-1/TRBV3-2
DNA: TGTGCCAGCAGCCTCGCATCGGGAAAACTGTTTTTT
CDR3: CASSLASGKLFF

size: .
D: .
J: TRBJ1-3
V: TRBV29-1
DNA: TGCAGCGCTGGTCAAAATGGAAACACCATATATTTT
CDR3: CSAGQNGNTIYF